This T cell receptor beta chain came from a study of T cells in Graves' hyperthyroidism and ophthalmopathy. Trimming stripped 6 bases from V and 11 bases from J, with 8 bases between. CDR1 is MDHEN, CDR2 SYDVKM, per germline. CDR3 size: 10 residues. RNA transcripts yielded amplified TCR beta CDR3 regions. The HTBI primer set served for first-round RT-PCR of the TCR CDR3. MiXCR, applied by TCRdb to the multiplex PCR reads, yields one record per CDR3 protein. The repertoire holds over 500,000 distinct CDR3 sequences, with 15% to 20% as singletons. On this clonotype: Its antigen is unknown.

General study results and limits: Ophthalmopathy, which appeared later, was predicted by the model a median roughly 6.4 months before onset. Classification by a 13 V-J model distinguished ophthalmopathy from stable hyperthyroidism. The majority of expanded thyroid clonotypes above 0.001 also appeared in blood.

Lactation, pregnancy, other autoimmune disease or uncontrolled infection led to exclusion of patients. Sequenced: blood. This receptor was taken from a woman between 25 and 40 years old with Graves' ophthalmopathy. This chain connects TRBV28 to TRBJ1-5; no reliable D call. The CDR3 protein is CASRSISQHF. CDR3 DNA sequence: TGTGCCAGCAGGTCCATCTCCCAGCATTTT.